Sequencing of this T cell receptor beta chain was carried out in a study of glioma-infiltrating T cells after dendritic cell vaccination. CDR3 length: 14 amino acids. Germline CDR1 reads LNHDA; CDR2 reads SQIVND (reference sequence). Trimming pared 9 bases from V and 2 bases from J, leaving 16 bases between. TCRdb keeps only in-frame clones here, not all; method: immunoSEQ multiplex PCR. The data hold approximately 110,000 clones, with around 90% observed a single time. Specified time point: after dendritic cell vaccination, including at tumor progression/relapse. PBMC were collected before vaccination, two weeks after the third vaccination, and at progression.

This sequence originates from a human donor with glioblastoma. The specimen was blood, collected after dendritic cell vaccination. The chain is built from TRBV19 and TRBJ1-1; unclear D gene. The CDR3 nucleotides read TGTGCCAGCACCCCCGGAGGCCGCAACACTGAAGCTTTCTTT. It yields the protein CASTPGGRNTEAFF.